Below are 10 T cell receptor beta chains sequenced from a single sample in a study of brain T cells in children with intractable seizures. Assay used: immunoSEQ multiplex PCR; TCRdb lists only in-frame clones, some missing. The sample records 60,000 to 85,000 clones, about 93% being singletons. The sequences come from peripheral blood, collected at surgery. Receptors were obtained from a boy in the first two years of life with tuberous sclerosis and intractable seizures.

The genes are TRBV19 and TRBJ2-3, with 12 bases aligning to TRBD1. This CDR3 spans 17 amino acids. The J segment lost 2 bases and the V segment lost 5 bases, leaving 8 bases of the junction unmatched. CDR1 and CDR2 from the germline V gene are LNHDA and SQIVND (reference sequence). This CDR3 reads CASSSRRDRGPTDTQYF. CDR3 DNA sequence: TGTGCCAGTAGTTCCCGGAGGGACAGGGGGCCCACAGATACGCAGTATTTT.

V and J are TRBV5-1 and TRBJ2-4, with 8 positions matching TRBD1. V gave up 0 bases and J gave up 0 bases; unmatched junction bases: 2. The CDR3 totals 16 residues. Germline CDR1 and CDR2: SGHRS and YFSETQ. CDR3 loop: CASSLGQGAAKNIQYF. CDR3 DNA: TGCGCCAGCAGCTTGGGTCAGGGGGCAGCCAAAAACATTCAGTACTTC.

This clone appeared a few times. At the DNA level, this CDR3 is encoded by other sequences in the same sample as well. This chain uses TRBV7-9 with TRBJ1-2, with 8 bases matching TRBD1. This CDR3 has 14 amino acids. Looked up from germline, CDR1 is SEHNR and CDR2 is FQNEAQ (reference sequence). V trimming: 1 base; J trimming: 4 bases; junction bases outside the gene matches: 2. This chain's CDR3 is CASSLGQGSYGYTF. The DNA for the CDR3 is TGTGCCAGCAGCTTAGGACAGGGGAGCTATGGCTACACCTTC.

The chain combines TRBV5-5 with TRBJ1-1; 7 bases line up with TRBD1. This CDR3 has 14 amino acids. CDR1 is SGHKS, CDR2 YYEKEE, per germline (reference sequence). The trim removed 4 bases at V and 4 bases at J, leaving 7 bases unmatched. DNA for the CDR3: TGTGCCAGCAGCCCTACACAGGGGCGCACTGAAGCTTTCTTT. It translates to CASSPTQGRTEAFF. The full variable domain, in which reference TRBV5-5 and TRBJ1-1 provide the parts outside the CDR3, is DAGVTQSPTHLIKTRGQQVTLRCSPISGHKSVSWYQQVLGQGPQFIFQYYEKEERGRGNFPDRFSARQFPNYSSELNVNALLLGDSALYLCASSPTQGRTEAFFGQGTRLTVV.

The chain is built from TRBV5-6 and TRBJ1-5; D remains unclear. The CDR3 length is 14 residues. CDR1 is SGHDT and CDR2 is YYEEEE in the germline V gene. The V end lost 3 bases, the J end lost 5 bases, and 12 bases lay between the germline ends. CDR3: CASSSVGSYQPQHF. The DNA for the CDR3 is TGTGCCAGCAGCTCCGTAGGGTCCTATCAGCCCCAGCATTTT.

This clone was observed a single time. The gene calls are TRBV5-4 and TRBJ2-7, with 8 positions matching TRBD1. In germline, CDR1 is SGHNT, CDR2 YYREEE (reference sequence). The CDR3 is 16 residues long. J lost 2 bases, V lost 1 base, and 8 bases had no gene match. CDR3 residues: CASSLTDRADPYEQYF. The CDR3 nucleotides read TGTGCCAGCAGCTTGACGGACAGGGCGGACCCCTACGAGCAGTACTTC. Filled out from reference TRBV5-4 and TRBJ2-7, the complete variable domain reads ETGVTQSPTHLIKTRGQQVTLRCSSQSGHNTVSWYQQALGQGPQFIFQYYREEENGRGNFPPRFSGLQFPNYSSELNVNALELDDSALYLCASSLTDRADPYEQYFGPGTRLTVT.

The chain couples TRBV13 to TRBJ2-7; 8 nucleotides match TRBD2. Germline loops: CDR1 PRHDT, CDR2 FYEKMQ (reference sequence). This CDR3 has 15 amino acids. Losses at the gene ends were 0 bases for V and 4 bases for J; bases not matched to a gene: 5. CDR3 nucleotides: TGTGCCAGCAGCTTAGGACTAGCGGAAAATTACGAGCAGTACTTC. Translated: CASSLGLAENYEQYF.

The J gene is TRBJ2-3, the V gene TRBV30, with a weak D call TRBD2 (6 bases). Germline V lookup: CDR1 GTSNPN, CDR2 SVGIG (reference sequence). Trimming removed 1 base at V and 1 base at J, with 9 bases between. This CDR3 spans 14 amino acids. The CDR3 reads CAWSAGVRTDTQYF. DNA for the CDR3: TGTGCCTGGAGTGCGGGGGTCCGCACAGATACGCAGTATTTT.

V usage is TRBV5-4 and J usage is TRBJ1-1, with 11 bases fitting TRBD1. Germline CDR1 and CDR2: SGHNT and YYREEE (reference sequence). J was trimmed by 1 base and V by 3 bases; bases with no gene match: 11. The CDR3 has 18 amino acids. The CDR3 spells CASSSADRGLVGNTEAFF. The DNA for the CDR3 is TGTGCCAGCAGCTCCGCGGACAGGGGGCTGGTTGGGAACACTGAAGCTTTCTTT.

The chain is built from TRBV5-1 and TRBJ2-6, with 11 bases identical to TRBD2. With V trimmed by 2 bases and J by 3 bases, 7 bases remained unmatched. Germline CDR1 is SGHRS and CDR2 is YFSETQ. This CDR3 spans 18 amino acids. Here the CDR3 reads CASSFRTSGRGGANVLTF. The CDR3 DNA reads TGCGCCAGCAGCTTTAGAACTAGCGGGAGAGGTGGGGCCAACGTCCTGACTTTC.